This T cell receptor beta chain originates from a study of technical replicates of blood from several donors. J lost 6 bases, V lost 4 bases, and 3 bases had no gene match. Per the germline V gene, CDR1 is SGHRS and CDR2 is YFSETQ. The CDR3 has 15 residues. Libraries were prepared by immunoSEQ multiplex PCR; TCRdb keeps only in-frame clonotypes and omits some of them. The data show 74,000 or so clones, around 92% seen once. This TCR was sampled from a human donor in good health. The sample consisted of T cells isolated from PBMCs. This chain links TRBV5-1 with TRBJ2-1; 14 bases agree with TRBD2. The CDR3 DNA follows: TGCGCCAGCAGCGTAGGGACTAGCGGGAGCAATGAGCAGTTCTTC. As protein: CASSVGTSGSNEQFF.